This T cell receptor beta chain came from a study of blood T cell repertoires in COVID-19. The CDR3 consists of 14 residues. V lost 6 bases and J lost 3, with 15 bases in between. Per germline, CDR1 MDHEN and CDR2 SYDVKM. Measured with immunoSEQ multiplex PCR; TCRdb has only the in-frame clones, and not every one. The table has approximately 97,000 clones, 85% to 90% seen once. The specimen sequenced was peripheral blood. This receptor was obtained from a man between 50 and 59 years old with COVID-19, enrolled during active disease. The chain carries TRBV28 and TRBJ2-7; perhaps TRBD1 as D (6 bases). CDR3 protein: CASRTQGPRYEQYF. The CDR3 nucleotides read TGTGCCAGCAGGACCCAGGGGCCTCGCTACGAGCAGTACTTC.